The clone carrying this T cell receptor (beta chain) has just one count. Measured with immunoSEQ multiplex PCR; TCRdb has only the in-frame clones, and not every one. The table lists around 260,000 clones, around 80% of them singletons, with around 3.9% in the top ten. The sample originates from a study of blood T cell repertoires in COVID-19. The overall study: The analysed material was cDNA or gDNA that came from T cells, B-cell-depleted T cells, or PBMCs.

Trimming shortened V by 5 bases and J by 1 base, and 17 bases separated the two germline ends. This CDR3 has 17 residues. Germline V gene data show CDR1 as SGHNT and CDR2 as YENEEA. J is TRBJ2-2 and V is TRBV11-3; the D gene is possibly TRBD1 (6 bases). Sequencing was done on a sample of PBMCs or T cells enriched from blood (not recorded which). The sequence derives from a man aged 30 to 45 with acute COVID-19. The CDR3 loop reads CASSPLGRGGNTGELFF. DNA for the CDR3: TGTGCCAGCAGCCCCCTCGGTCGAGGGGGGAACACCGGGGAGCTGTTTTTT.